Described below is a single T cell receptor beta chain sequence and its context. The target antigen is unknown. The data were produced by immunoSEQ multiplex PCR, yet TCRdb's version contains in-frame clones alone and is incomplete. The sample has 55,000 to 65,000 clones; more than 85% are singletons. The data originate from a study of OX40 agonist ivuxolimab in advanced cancers. Broader study findings: Patients with a partial response at 0.1-3.0 mg/kg had among the lowest clonal expansion. Not determined was the antigen specificity of the expanded peripheral T cells.

Germline V gene sequence: CDR1 SEHNR, CDR2 FQNEAQ (reference sequence). The length of the CDR3 is 12 residues. V was pared by 4 bases and J by 3 bases, with 7 bases between. The sequence was obtained from an adult with an advanced solid tumor such as melanoma, head and neck, liver or kidney cancer. The sequences come from CD4+ or CD8+ T cells sorted from blood, collected in a trial of the OX40 agonist ivuxolimab. The chain couples TRBV7-9 to TRBJ2-7, with D uncertain. CDR3 amino acids: CASSYSYYEQYF. The CDR3 nucleotides read TGTGCCAGCAGCTACAGCTACTACGAGCAGTACTTC.